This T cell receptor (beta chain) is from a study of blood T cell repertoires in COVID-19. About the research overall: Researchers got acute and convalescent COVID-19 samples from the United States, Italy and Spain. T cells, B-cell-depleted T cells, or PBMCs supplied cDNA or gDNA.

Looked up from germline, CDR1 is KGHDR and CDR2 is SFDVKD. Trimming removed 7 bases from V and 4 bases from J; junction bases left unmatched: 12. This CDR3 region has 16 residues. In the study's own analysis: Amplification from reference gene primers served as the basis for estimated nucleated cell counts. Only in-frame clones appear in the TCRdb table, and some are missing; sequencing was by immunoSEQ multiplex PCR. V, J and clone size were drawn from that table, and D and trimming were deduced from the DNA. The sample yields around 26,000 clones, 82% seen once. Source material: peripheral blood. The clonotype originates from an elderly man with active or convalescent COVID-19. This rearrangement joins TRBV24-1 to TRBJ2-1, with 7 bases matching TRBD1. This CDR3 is CATRTAQGWGYNEQFF. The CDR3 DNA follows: TGTGCCACCAGAACCGCACAGGGGTGGGGGTACAATGAGCAGTTCTTC.